The TCR beta chain under discussion was sequenced for a study of blood T cells in healthy people across ages. The CDR3 is made up of 14 amino acids. Trimming left V 5 bases short and J 4 bases short, with 14 bases between. Germline loops: CDR1 SGHVS, CDR2 FNYEAQ. Combining a sample-barcoded 5' primer with a J-beta primer mix, a second PCR ran for about 6 to 12 cycles. Each CDR3 protein is one row after TCRdb ran MiXCR on the 5' RACE reads. Of around 710,000 distinct CDR3 sequences listed, roughly 44% are singletons. The gene calls are TRBV7-6 and TRBJ1-1; D is unresolved. The specimen sequenced was blood. This clonotype originated in a woman aged 60-75 years in good health. CDR3 loop: CASSPWTGSTEAFF. Written as DNA, the CDR3 is TGTGCCAGCAGCCCCTGGACGGGATCCACTGAAGCTTTCTTT.